This T cell receptor (beta chain) was retrieved from a study of T-cell memory formation after mild COVID-19. General study results and limits: Contracting clones from day 15 to 85 had balanced CD4/CD8; later expanders favoured CD4+. CD4+ clones that contracted lay mainly in CM and EM; CD8+ ones lay in EMRA.

TCRdb analysed the 5' RACE reads with MiXCR anew, one entry per CDR3 protein. The sample shows a few hundred thousand distinct CDR3 sequences, 25% to 30% of them seen only once. The CDR3 has 15 residues. CDR1 and CDR2 (germline): SGHDT, YYEEEE. The ends lost 4 bases at V and 4 bases at J; junction bases unmatched: 8. This clonotype was seen ten or more times. What it binds is not known. The rearrangement joins TRBV5-6 to TRBJ1-5, with TRBD1 matching 7 bases. The sequencing sample was made of PBMCs or a T cell subset sorted from them (not recorded which). This clonotype was sampled from an adult woman who had mild COVID-19 (a few samples of this study predate the infection). Cell type and time point are not known. The CDR3 loop is CASSLDGTANQPQHF. Here the CDR3 DNA reads TGTGCCAGCAGCCTGGACGGGACAGCTAATCAGCCCCAGCATTTT. Complete variable domain (other parts from reference TRBV5-6 and TRBJ1-5): DAGVTQSPTHLIKTRGQQVTLRCSPKSGHDTVSWYQQALGQGPQFIFQYYEEEERQRGNFPDRFSGHQFPNYSSELNVNALLLGDSALYLCASSLDGTANQPQHFGDGTRLSIL.